The clone carrying this T cell receptor (beta chain) was found many times. Its specificity is not known. Samples came from axillary lymph nodes draining the breast cancer. These data belong to a study of breast tumors, draining lymph nodes, adjacent tissues. The study's findings and limits: Compared with basal-like, luminal-like tumors shared significantly more repertoire with nontumor tissue.

Each CDR3 protein gets one entry after TCRdb re-called the multiplex PCR reads with MiXCR. The sample comprises around 250,000 distinct CDR3 sequences, 30% to 35% of which are singletons, and about 3.9% rests with the top ten. This clonotype originated in a female donor with breast cancer. Some clones in this sample may be carry-over from other donors' samples. The sample taken for sequencing was axillary lymph node tissue.

This chain's CDR3 is CASSPTGGQSYTF. Here the CDR3 DNA reads TGTGCCAGCTCTCCTACGGGGGGCCAAAGCTACACCTTC. The rearrangement joins TRBV18 to TRBJ1-2, with D perhaps TRBD1 (6 bases). The ends were cut back, 6 bases at V and 9 bases at J, with 17 bases in the middle. Germline assignment: CDR1 KGHSH and CDR2 LQKENI. The CDR3 runs 13 residues.